This entry concerns a single T cell receptor beta chain. Its antigen is still unknown. Base qualities are not recorded, but no much larger clone differs from it by a single base. CDR1 is given as SGDLS and CDR2 as YYNGEE, both from the germline V gene. V gives up 0 bases and J gives up 7 bases, and the segment between their germline ends measures 13 bases. The CDR3 holds 14 amino acids from the cysteine to the phenylalanine. Only the CDR3 DNA is retained, 42 bases long and in frame from the first base. These data belong to a study of T cell repertoires in cytomegalovirus infection (dated by TCRdb to between 2019 and 2020). At the level of the whole study: Peptide stimulations targeted recently identified HLA-C-restricted CMV epitopes, whose presentation resists viral immunomodulation, together with well-studied HLA-B-restricted epitopes. Because public TCR beta signatures pointed to carriage of CMV infection together with the matching HLA type, the HLA type of each donor mattered for the analysis. Study-wide findings and limitations: The ex vivo response was dominated by HLA-C-restricted CMV-specific TCR beta clonotypes, which also provided the single most frequent clonotype in two of eight donors. Carriers of CMV infection plus the relevant HLA type were discriminated by the cumulative frequency of public TCR beta family members in the study cohort and in an independent approximately 400-donor cohort.

The reads were generated on an Illumina HiSeq 1500. The public reads were quality trimmed at Q25 with fastp and then assembled into clones with MiXCR by TCRdb, keeping productive beta chains. For every CDR3 protein sequence, its rows merge into one entry that carries the most common genes and DNA. The sample has about 770,000 distinct CDR3 sequences on record, about 28% of them singletons. Together, the top ten hold roughly 14% of the sample. This specimen's treatment or condition label, interpreted: in vitro stimulation with specific CMV peptide epitopes to enrich CMV-specific T cells. Sample: cultured CD8+ T cells from PBMCs, taken from culture after CMV antigen stimulation. The V and J segments used are TRBV9 and TRBJ2-5; the D gene is unclear. The clonotype was recovered from a human donor in good health (CMV status not recorded). Some clones in this sample may be carry-over from other donors' samples. The nucleotide sequence reads TGTGCCAGCAGCGTAGGGCTGTCCTTGAGGACCCAGTACTTC. It encodes CASSVGLSLRTQYF.